Listed below are T cell receptor beta chains from one sample, sequenced in a study of Ad26.COV2.S vaccination and SARS-CoV-2 variants. Clones were read by immunoSEQ multiplex PCR, and TCRdb kept only the in-frame ones, dropping some. The sample holds roughly 400,000 clones, over 75% seen once. Sequenced material: peripheral blood, taken in a trial of Ad26.COV2.S vaccine versus placebo. Receptor source: a person aged 18-60 years who received the Ad26.COV2.S COVID-19 vaccine or a placebo. CDR3s include the opening cysteine and the closing phenylalanine or tryptophan. A D gene is named only where the DNA matches it firmly. Size is omitted from some rows. Given values are once, few, many or a class for expanded clones.

j_gene	abundance	v_gene	d_gene	CDR3aa	CDR3nt
TRBJ2-7	NA	TRBV7-8	TRBD1	CASSPGQRSYEQYF	TGTGCCAGCAGCCCGGGACAGAGGAGCTACGAGCAGTACTTC
TRBJ2-1	once	TRBV7-8	NA	CASSLAEGNEQFF	TGTGCCAGCAGCTTAGCGGAAGGAAATGAGCAGTTCTTC
TRBJ1-3	NA	TRBV3-1/TRBV3-2	NA	CASSQGEGRSGNTIYF	TGTGCCAGCAGCCAAGGAGAGGGACGCTCTGGAAACACCATATATTTT
TRBJ2-7	NA	TRBV5-1	TRBD1	CASSGTGGTGEQYF	TGCGCCAGCAGCGGGACAGGGGGGACGGGTGAGCAGTACTTC
TRBJ2-2	NA	TRBV9	NA	CASTLEDTGELFF	TGTGCCAGCACCTTGGAGGACACCGGGGAGCTGTTTTTT
TRBJ2-7	NA	TRBV3-1/TRBV3-2	TRBD1	CASSQGTGGRYEQYF	TGTGCCAGCAGCCAAGGGACAGGGGGGCGATACGAGCAGTACTTC
TRBJ1-1	once	TRBV25-1	NA	CASSEDFGGGAFF	TGTGCCAGCAGTGAAGACTTTGGGGGGGGCGCTTTCTTT
TRBJ2-7	NA	TRBV11-2	TRBD2	CASSLSGVGGGYEQYF	TGTGCCAGCAGCTTAAGCGGGGTTGGGGGAGGGTACGAGCAGTACTTC
TRBJ1-3	NA	TRBV6-2/TRBV6-3	TRBD1	CASSYNRGHSGNTIYF	TGTGCCAGCAGTTACAACAGGGGGCACTCTGGAAACACCATATATTTT
TRBJ2-3	NA	TRBV2	NA	CASRDDRYTQYF	TGTGCCAGCAGGGACGATCGGTATACGCAGTATTTT
TRBJ2-2	NA	TRBV5-1	NA	CASSARWGELFF	TGCGCCAGCAGCGCCAGGTGGGGGGAGCTGTTTTTT
TRBJ2-7	NA	TRBV2	NA	CASSSGIYEQYF	TGTGCCAGCAGCTCAGGGATCTACGAGCAGTACTTC
TRBJ1-4	NA	TRBV7-9	NA	CASSLGGGGPSNEKLFF	TGTGCCAGCAGCTTAGGGGGTGGCGGCCCCAGTAATGAAAAACTGTTTTTT
TRBJ2-1	NA	TRBV30	TRBD2	CAWTGRGGEQFF	TGTGCCTGGACCGGGAGGGGCGGTGAGCAGTTCTTC
TRBJ1-6	NA	TRBV28	NA	CASSFWDNSPLHF	TGTGCCAGCAGTTTTTGGGATAATTCACCCCTCCACTTT
TRBJ2-7	NA	TRBV5-1	TRBD2	CASSPGLAGPGYEQYF	TGCGCCAGCAGCCCGGGACTAGCGGGGCCTGGGTACGAGCAGTACTTC
TRBJ2-1	NA	TRBV5-5	NA	CASSLALWGNEQFF	TGTGCCAGCAGCTTGGCTCTCTGGGGGAATGAGCAGTTCTTC
TRBJ2-2	NA	TRBV28	NA	CASELGSGFTGELFF	TGTGCCAGCGAGTTGGGGTCCGGGTTCACCGGGGAGCTGTTTTTT
TRBJ1-1	NA	TRBV3-1/TRBV3-2	NA	CASSNEGRGTEAFF	TGTGCCAGCAGCAATGAGGGCCGAGGGACTGAAGCTTTCTTT
TRBJ1-1	once	TRBV7-3	NA	CASSPREGGEAFF	TGTGCCAGCAGCCCTCGTGAAGGCGGGGAAGCTTTCTTT
TRBJ1-2	NA	TRBV7-9	NA	CASSFGGAVGYTF	TGTGCCAGCAGCTTTGGCGGTGCAGTGGGCTACACCTTC
TRBJ2-6	NA	TRBV5-1	NA	CASSLVVSLGANVLTF	TGCGCCAGCAGCTTGGTAGTCTCCCTTGGGGCCAACGTCCTGACTTTC
TRBJ1-1	NA	TRBV27	NA	CASSLSSPYTEAFF	TGTGCCAGCAGTTTATCTTCGCCGTACACTGAAGCTTTCTTT
TRBJ1-1	NA	TRBV19	NA	CASSMTVEAEAFF	TGTGCCAGTAGTATGACAGTGGAGGCTGAAGCTTTCTTT